The 8 T cell receptor beta chains below all came from one sample that was sequenced in a study of technical replicates of blood from several donors. The assay was immunoSEQ multiplex PCR, and TCRdb's table has in-frame clones only and misses some. The sample comprises approximately 75,000 clones, around 97% of which are singletons, and approximately 0.18% rests with the top ten. The specimen was T cells isolated from PBMCs. The receptors stem from a human donor in good health.

V gene TRBV5-1 combines with J gene TRBJ2-1, with 10 bases fitting TRBD1. The J segment lost 3 bases and the V segment lost 4 bases, leaving 4 bases of the junction unmatched. The CDR3 sequence is 15 residues long. Germline V gene sequence: CDR1 SGHRS, CDR2 YFSETQ. CDR3 bases: TGCGCCAGCAGCACCCGGGACAGGGGCTACAATGAGCAGTTCTTC. It translates to CASSTRDRGYNEQFF.

The rearrangement joins TRBV6-5 to TRBJ1-1, with 7 nucleotides matching TRBD1. The CDR3 is 14 amino acids. Germline V gene lookup returns CDR1 MNHEY and CDR2 SVGAGI. The trim removed 6 bases at V and 0 bases at J, leaving 4 bases unmatched. The CDR3 loop is CASRSGTVNTEAFF. CDR3 in DNA: TGTGCCAGCAGATCCGGGACAGTGAACACTGAAGCTTTCTTT.

The chain combines TRBV6-5 with TRBJ2-7; 10 nucleotides align to TRBD2. The V gene end was trimmed by 0 bases and the J gene end by 0 bases; junction bases not matched to a gene: 2. This CDR3 region has 16 residues. Per germline, CDR1 MNHEY and CDR2 SVGAGI. CDR3 DNA: TGTGCCAGCAGTTACTCGTCTAGCGGGAGCTCCTACGAGCAGTACTTC. This gives the protein CASSYSSSGSSYEQYF.

V usage is TRBV4-2 and J usage is TRBJ1-2; no clear D gene. This CDR3 has 13 residues. Trimming stripped 0 bases from V and 6 bases from J, with 8 bases between. CDR1 is LGHNA, CDR2 YNFKEQ, per germline. The CDR3: CASSQDPDNGYTF. DNA of the CDR3: TGTGCCAGCAGCCAAGACCCCGACAATGGCTACACCTTC.

The V and J genes are TRBV28 and TRBJ1-1; a possible D gene is TRBD1 (6 bases). V was trimmed by 6 bases and J by 0 bases, leaving 8 bases between them. Germline V gives CDR1 MDHEN, CDR2 SYDVKM. This CDR3 comprises 13 residues. CDR3 in DNA: TGTGCCAGCAGGGGACACATGAACACTGAAGCTTTCTTT. The encoded protein is CASRGHMNTEAFF.

The J gene is TRBJ1-2, the V gene TRBV28, with TRBD1 matching 9 bases. Trimming at V came to 6 bases and at J to 0 bases, leaving 14 bases not matched to a gene. Germline loops: CDR1 MDHEN, CDR2 SYDVKM. The CDR3 has 18 residues. The CDR3 sequence is CASSRQGVRVSANYGYTF. The CDR3 region has the DNA TGTGCCAGCAGCCGACAGGGGGTGCGCGTTTCTGCTAACTATGGCTACACCTTC.

The V gene is TRBV7-6, the J gene TRBJ1-5; no clear D gene. The CDR3 extends over 12 amino acids. V was pared by 2 bases and J by 6 bases, with 5 bases between. Germline values: CDR1 SGHVS, CDR2 FNYEAQ. Here the CDR3 DNA reads TGTGCCAGCAGCTTATATTCTCAGCCCCAGCATTTT. Translated, it gives CASSLYSQPQHF.

The gene calls are TRBV28 and TRBJ2-1; possibly TRBD2 for D (6 bases). Germline CDR1 MDHEN, CDR2 SYDVKM. The CDR3 is made up of 17 amino acids. V dropped 3 bases and J dropped 3 bases, with 18 bases sitting between them. The CDR3, as DNA: TGTGCCAGCAGTTTGGGTCTGGAGGGAGCGGACTACAATGAGCAGTTCTTC. Protein sequence: CASSLGLEGADYNEQFF.